This is a list of T cell receptor beta chains from one sample in a study of blood T cells in healthy people across ages. Each CDR3 protein is one row after TCRdb ran MiXCR on the 5' RACE reads. The repertoire holds under 2,000,000 distinct CDR3 sequences, with approximately 50% as singletons. Sequencing was done on a sample of blood. These TCRs come from a woman in her thirties or forties in good health. The CDR3 runs from the conserved cysteine through the conserved F or W. The order of the fields is clone size, J gene, D gene, V gene, CDR3 DNA, CDR3 protein. The D gene is left open where the match is weak. For some rows the clone size is stated as once, few or many, or as a class when expanded; others skip it.

abundance: NA
j_gene: TRBJ2-5
d_gene: TRBD1
v_gene: TRBV24-1
CDR3nt: TGTGCCACCAGTGATCGGGGACAGGCGCAAGAGACCCAGTACTTC
CDR3aa: CATSDRGQAQETQYF

abundance: NA
j_gene: TRBJ2-1
d_gene: NA
v_gene: TRBV7-2
CDR3nt: TGTGCCAGCACCACTCTGGGTCTAGGTGGAAGAGACAATGAGCAGTTCTTC
CDR3aa: CASTTLGLGGRDNEQFF

abundance: few
j_gene: TRBJ1-4
d_gene: TRBD1
v_gene: TRBV11-2
CDR3nt: TGTGCCAGCAGCCGTACAGGGGACCGTGGGGAAAAACTGTTTTTT
CDR3aa: CASSRTGDRGEKLFF

abundance: NA
j_gene: TRBJ2-1
d_gene: TRBD2
v_gene: TRBV4-3
CDR3nt: TGCGCCAGCAGCCAAGTGGCAGCGGGGAATGACAATGAGCAGTTCTTC
CDR3aa: CASSQVAAGNDNEQFF

abundance: NA
j_gene: TRBJ2-3
d_gene: TRBD2
v_gene: TRBV7-2
CDR3nt: TGTGCCAGCAGCTTTCGCGGGGGACGCTATTTGTCTGATACGCAGTATTTT
CDR3aa: CASSFRGGRYLSDTQYF

abundance: NA
j_gene: TRBJ2-5
d_gene: NA
v_gene: TRBV7-2
CDR3nt: TGTGCCAGCAGCTGGGCTCTCCAAGAGACCCAGTACTTC
CDR3aa: CASSWALQETQYF

abundance: NA
j_gene: TRBJ2-1
d_gene: TRBD1
v_gene: TRBV6-6
CDR3nt: TGTGCCAGCAGTTACTCGGGGAGACAGGGGTCCTACAATGAGCAGTTCTTC
CDR3aa: CASSYSGRQGSYNEQFF

abundance: NA
j_gene: TRBJ2-3
d_gene: TRBD1
v_gene: TRBV29-1
CDR3nt: TGCAGCCAAGGACAGGGAAGTTCAACGCAGTATTTT
CDR3aa: CSQGQGSSTQYF

abundance: NA
j_gene: TRBJ2-1
d_gene: TRBD2
v_gene: TRBV3-1
CDR3nt: TGTGCCAGCAGCCACTACGGACTAGCGGTTAATGAGCAGTTCTTC
CDR3aa: CASSHYGLAVNEQFF

abundance: NA
j_gene: TRBJ2-3
d_gene: TRBD1
v_gene: TRBV2
CDR3nt: TGTGCCAGCAGGAGACAGGGGACGGTCACAGATACGCAGTATTTT
CDR3aa: CASRRQGTVTDTQYF